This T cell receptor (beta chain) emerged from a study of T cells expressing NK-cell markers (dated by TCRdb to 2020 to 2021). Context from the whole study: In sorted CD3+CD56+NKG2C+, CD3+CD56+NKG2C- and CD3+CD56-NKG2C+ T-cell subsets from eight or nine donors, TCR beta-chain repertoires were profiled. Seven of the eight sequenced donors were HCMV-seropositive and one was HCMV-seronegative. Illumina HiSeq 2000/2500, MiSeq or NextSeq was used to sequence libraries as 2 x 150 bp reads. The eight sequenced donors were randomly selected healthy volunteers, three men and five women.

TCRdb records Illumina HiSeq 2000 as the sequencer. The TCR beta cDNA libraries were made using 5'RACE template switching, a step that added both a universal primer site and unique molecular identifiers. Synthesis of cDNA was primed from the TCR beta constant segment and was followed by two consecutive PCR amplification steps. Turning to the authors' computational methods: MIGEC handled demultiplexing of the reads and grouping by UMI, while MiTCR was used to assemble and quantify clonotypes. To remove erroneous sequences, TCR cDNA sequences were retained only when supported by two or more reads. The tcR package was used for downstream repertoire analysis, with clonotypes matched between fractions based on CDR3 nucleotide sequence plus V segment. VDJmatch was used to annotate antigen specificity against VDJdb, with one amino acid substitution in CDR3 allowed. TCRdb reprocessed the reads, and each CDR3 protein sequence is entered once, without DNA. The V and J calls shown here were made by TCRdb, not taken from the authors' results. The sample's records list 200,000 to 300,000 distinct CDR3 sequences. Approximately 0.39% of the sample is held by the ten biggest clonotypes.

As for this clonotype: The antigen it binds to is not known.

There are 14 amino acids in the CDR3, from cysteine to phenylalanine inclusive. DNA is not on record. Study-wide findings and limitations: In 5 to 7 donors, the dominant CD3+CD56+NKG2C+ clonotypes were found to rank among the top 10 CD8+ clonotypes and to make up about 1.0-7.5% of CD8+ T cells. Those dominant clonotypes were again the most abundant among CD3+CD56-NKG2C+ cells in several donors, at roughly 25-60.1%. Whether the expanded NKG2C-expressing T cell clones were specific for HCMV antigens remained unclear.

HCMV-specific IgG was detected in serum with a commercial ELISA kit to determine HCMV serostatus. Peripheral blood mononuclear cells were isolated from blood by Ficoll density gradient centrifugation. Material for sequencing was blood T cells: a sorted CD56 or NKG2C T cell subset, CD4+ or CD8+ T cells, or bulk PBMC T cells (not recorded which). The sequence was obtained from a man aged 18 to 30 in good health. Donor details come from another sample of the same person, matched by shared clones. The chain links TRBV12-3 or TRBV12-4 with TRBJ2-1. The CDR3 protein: CASSFSNSYNEQFF.